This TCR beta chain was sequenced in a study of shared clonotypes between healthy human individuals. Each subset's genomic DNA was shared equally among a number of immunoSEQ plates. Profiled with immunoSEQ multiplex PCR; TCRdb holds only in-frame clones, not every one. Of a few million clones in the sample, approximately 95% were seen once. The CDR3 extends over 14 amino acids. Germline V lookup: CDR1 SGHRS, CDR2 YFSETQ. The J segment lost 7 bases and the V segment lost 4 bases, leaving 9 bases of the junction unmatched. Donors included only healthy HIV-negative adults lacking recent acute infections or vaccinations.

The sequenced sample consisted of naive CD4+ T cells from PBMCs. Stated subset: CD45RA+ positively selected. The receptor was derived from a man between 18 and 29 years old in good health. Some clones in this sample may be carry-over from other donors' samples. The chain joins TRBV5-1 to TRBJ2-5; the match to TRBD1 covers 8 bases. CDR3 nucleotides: TGCGCCAGCAGCCGCAGCCAGGGGGCGGTGACCCAGTACTTC. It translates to CASSRSQGAVTQYF.